This T cell receptor beta chain comes out of a study of blood T cell repertoires in COVID-19 (dated by TCRdb to 2020 to 2022). Looking at the study overall: Collaborator samples came from the United States, Italy and Spain and covered acute and convalescent phases of COVID-19. The material from the prospective study consisted of cDNA or gDNA derived from T cells, B-cell-depleted T cells, or PBMCs. The dataset comprised deeply sampled blood TCRbeta repertoires from subjects exposed to, actively infected with, or recovered from COVID-19. The repertoires were made available in a free public database intended to serve as a resource for research on the immune response to SARS-CoV-2. The samples were drawn from two sources: the first 160 participants of the ongoing ImmuneRACE study, and some 1,300 subjects contributed by 6 global collaborators. Sample metadata almost always included a de-identified subject ID, COVID-19 status, age in years and sex. Where available, HLA class I and class II types were obtained from metadata supplied by the sample provider rather than from assay-based typing. Broad study findings and their caveats: Clinical and demographic metadata were provided uncurated, with the amount varying by source and participant.

In Seattle, one collaborating source enrolled patients while the infection was active and tracked those patients longitudinally over the course of disease. Collaborating institutions collected whole blood in K2EDTA tubes following their own protocols. For TCRbeta analysis, collaborators shipped samples in one of three forms: frozen whole blood, isolated PBMCs, or DNA extracted from either of those sample types. From V the trimming removes 4 bases and from J it removes 7 bases, while the gene matches leave 10 bases of the junction unaccounted for. The CDR3 sequence holds 16 residues, the cysteine and phenylalanine included. Only the CDR3 region is kept as DNA, spanning 48 bases read in frame from base 1. CDR1 and CDR2 (SEHNR, FQNEAQ) derive from the germline V gene (reference sequence). As to this clone: The antigen it binds to is not known. Base qualities are not at hand, and no much larger clone is one base apart.

TCRbeta CDR3 regions were amplified from genomic DNA using the immunoSEQ Assay, a bias-controlled multiplex PCR. For the original study's pipeline: The number of nucleated cells in each sample was estimated from the amplification of reference gene primers within the assay. To quantify the absolute abundance of each unique TCRbeta CDR3 rearrangement, sequence reads were collapsed and filtered. For each sample, productive Simpson clonality was calculated by taking the square root of Simpson's diversity index across productive rearrangements. As stored in TCRdb, this immuneACCESS dataset retains in-frame rearrangements with V and J assigned. A fraction of the clones does not appear; measured against another copy, unresolved V genes explain less than half of the discrepancy, and the remainder lacks a known reason. V, J and clone size are taken as reported in that table, and D and trimming were inferred from the DNA itself. The table for this sample lists fewer than 250,000 clones; 92% of them were counted only once. The ten largest account for roughly 0.8% of the sample.

The chain uses TRBV7-9 and TRBJ1-6, with 7 bases aligning to TRBD1. The receptor was isolated from a man under 40 with COVID-19, enrolled during active disease. The specimen was peripheral blood. Here is the DNA: TGTGCCAGCAGCTCACCCCAGGGGGGAATGAATTCACCCCTCCACTTT. Protein translation: CASSSPQGGMNSPLHF. Beyond the CDR3, the reference TRBV7-9 and TRBJ1-6 genes provide the residues; the full variable domain reads: DTGVSQNPRHKITKRGQNVTFRCDPISEHNRLYWYRQTLGQGPEFLTYFQNEAQLEKSRLLSDRFSAERPKGSFSTLEIQRTEQGDSAMYLCASSSPQGGMNSPLHFGNGTRLTVT.